The rows below give T cell receptor beta chains drawn from one sample of a study of cytomegalovirus exposure and HLA in healthy donors. The protocol was immunoSEQ multiplex PCR, while the TCRdb copy is restricted to in-frame clones and leaves out a portion. Of over 150,000 clones in the sample, roughly four fifths were seen once. Sequencing was performed on PBMCs. These receptors were collected from a woman aged 18-29 years in good health and CMV-seronegative. Both conserved end residues are part of each CDR3. A D gene is named only where the DNA matches it firmly. Only some rows state a clone size, as once, few, many or a class for expanded clones.

V	D	J	size	CDR3	DNA
TRBV10-3	TRBD1	TRBJ1-5	many	CAISGGQAQGPQHF	TGTGCCATCAGTGGGGGACAGGCCCAGGGGCCCCAGCATTTT
TRBV5-4	TRBD1	TRBJ2-1	NA	CASSGLPGQGSGEQFF	TGTGCCAGCAGCGGGCTACCGGGACAGGGGTCGGGTGAGCAGTTCTTC
TRBV6-1	NA	TRBJ1-5	once	CASSGRDRQFYSNQPQHF	TGTGCCAGCAGTGGGCGGGACCGCCAATTCTATAGCAATCAGCCCCAGCATTTT
TRBV2	NA	TRBJ2-7	NA	CASRWRRTYEQYF	TGTGCCAGCAGATGGAGGAGGACCTACGAGCAGTACTTC
TRBV19	TRBD1	TRBJ1-3	NA	CASSTGGTGNTIYF	TGTGCCAGTTCCACAGGGGGCACTGGAAACACCATATATTTT
TRBV28	TRBD1	TRBJ1-4	NA	CASSSYPGQGYNEKLFF	TGTGCCAGCAGCTCTTATCCGGGACAGGGCTACAATGAAAAACTGTTTTTT
TRBV7-8	TRBD1	TRBJ2-5	NA	CASSPAPDRVQETQYF	TGTGCCAGCAGCCCGGCTCCCGACAGGGTTCAAGAGACCCAGTACTTC
TRBV28	NA	TRBJ1-6	NA	CASSFRQAYNSPLHF	TGTGCCAGCAGTTTCCGTCAGGCTTATAATTCACCCCTCCACTTT
TRBV30	NA	TRBJ1-1	NA	CAEKTGNTEAFF	TGTGCCGAGAAGACAGGGAACACTGAAGCTTTCTTT
TRBV18	NA	TRBJ1-5	NA	CASSPQRNTQGTGQPQHF	TGTGCCAGCTCACCACAAAGAAACACACAGGGAACGGGTCAGCCCCAGCATTTT
TRBV28	NA	TRBJ2-3	NA	CASSSGGLTDTQYF	TGTGCCAGCAGTTCGGGGGGCCTAACAGATACGCAGTATTTT
TRBV6-1	TRBD2	TRBJ2-7	NA	CASSTGTSGSNEQYF	TGTGCCAGCAGCACCGGGACTAGCGGGAGCAACGAGCAGTACTTC
TRBV5-1	NA	TRBJ2-7	NA	CASSLNRLGSYEQYF	TGCGCCAGCAGCTTGAATCGACTAGGCTCCTACGAGCAGTACTTC
TRBV28	TRBD2	TRBJ2-7	once	CASSFSTSGRAGEQYF	TGTGCCAGCAGCTTCTCTACTAGCGGGAGGGCGGGGGAGCAGTACTTC
TRBV5-4	NA	TRBJ2-7	NA	CASSLEAEGPYEQYF	TGTGCCAGCAGCTTGGAGGCGGAGGGCCCCTACGAGCAGTACTTC
TRBV18	NA	TRBJ2-1	NA	CASSPAHYNEQFF	TGTGCCAGCTCACCGGCACACTACAATGAGCAGTTCTTC
TRBV11-1	TRBD1	TRBJ2-7	NA	CASSLGQGNEQYF	TGTGCCAGCAGCTTGGGACAGGGGAACGAGCAGTACTTC
TRBV11-1	TRBD2	TRBJ2-1	NA	CASSRWTSGTYNEQFF	TGTGCCAGCAGCCGATGGACTAGCGGTACCTACAATGAGCAGTTCTTC
TRBV6-1	NA	TRBJ2-2	NA	CASSLLKNTGELFF	TGTGCCAGCAGTCTCCTTAAGAACACCGGGGAGCTGTTTTTT
TRBV29-1	NA	TRBJ2-5	few	CSVDWGGQKTQYF	TGCAGCGTTGATTGGGGGGGGCAGAAGACCCAGTACTTC
TRBV7-9	TRBD1	TRBJ1-2	NA	CASSLVDRGNYGYTF	TGTGCCAGCAGCTTAGTGGACAGGGGGAACTATGGCTACACCTTC
TRBV7-2	TRBD2	TRBJ2-5	NA	CASSGRTSGSPRETQYF	TGTGCCAGCAGCGGTAGGACTAGCGGGAGCCCTAGGGAGACCCAGTACTTC
TRBV7-9	NA	TRBJ1-6	NA	CSSSLVGGLGNSPLHF	TGTTCCAGCAGCTTAGTCGGGGGTTTAGGGAATTCACCCCTCCACTTT
TRBV5-1	NA	TRBJ2-2	NA	CASRRVLGVNTGELFF	TGCGCCAGCAGGCGAGTTCTCGGGGTGAACACCGGGGAGCTGTTTTTT
TRBV19	TRBD2	TRBJ2-2	NA	CASSTSYPSGRADFTGELFF	TGTGCCAGTAGTACCTCTTACCCTAGCGGGAGGGCCGATTTCACCGGGGAGCTGTTTTTT
TRBV5-4	NA	TRBJ2-7	NA	CASSPSGTLSYEQYF	TGTGCCAGCAGCCCCTCGGGTACACTCTCCTACGAGCAGTACTTC
TRBV5-6	TRBD2	TRBJ2-1	NA	CASSFGTRSYNEQFF	TGTGCCAGCAGCTTCGGGACTAGGTCCTACAATGAGCAGTTCTTC
TRBV5-5	TRBD1	TRBJ2-2	few	CASSSHRDRGNTGELFF	TGTGCCAGCAGCTCCCACCGGGACAGGGGGAACACCGGGGAGCTGTTTTTT
TRBV27	NA	TRBJ1-5	NA	CASSSRTDLGVGGDGNQPQHF	TGTGCCAGCAGTTCAAGGACCGATTTAGGGGTGGGCGGAGATGGCAATCAGCCCCAGCATTTT
TRBV19	NA	TRBJ1-5	NA	CASSRVDNNNQPQHF	TGTGCCAGTAGTAGAGTCGACAATAACAATCAGCCCCAGCATTTT
TRBV7-8	TRBD2	TRBJ2-1	NA	CASSSLAGVKEQFF	TGTGCCAGCAGCTCACTAGCGGGGGTCAAGGAGCAGTTCTTC
TRBV18	TRBD1	TRBJ1-6	few	CASSPLFSGQGLSPLHF	TGTGCCAGCTCACCACTTTTTTCGGGACAGGGATTGTCACCCCTCCACTTT
TRBV10-3	NA	TRBJ1-2	NA	CAISELKTERYTF	TGTGCCATCAGTGAATTAAAGACAGAGCGCTACACCTTC
TRBV6-6	TRBD1	TRBJ2-1	NA	CASSRGQGGLFF	TGTGCCAGCAGCAGGGGACAGGGCGGTCTGTTCTTC
TRBV5-5	TRBD2	TRBJ2-5	NA	CASSVGLAVPQETQYF	TGTGCCAGCAGCGTGGGACTAGCGGTGCCTCAAGAGACCCAGTACTTC
TRBV30	NA	TRBJ2-7	NA	CAWGRRTGSYEQYF	TGTGCCTGGGGGCGCCGAACAGGGTCCTACGAGCAGTACTTC
TRBV7-3	TRBD2	TRBJ2-5	NA	CASSLAQLAGGQETQYF	TGTGCCAGCAGCTTAGCGCAACTAGCGGGGGGGCAAGAGACCCAGTACTTC
TRBV6-5	NA	TRBJ1-4	NA	CASSSTVNEKLFF	TGTGCCAGCAGTTCGACAGTGAATGAAAAACTGTTTTTT
TRBV7-9	TRBD1	TRBJ1-5	many	CASSLSGGDQPQHF	TGTGCCAGCAGCTTGTCAGGGGGCGATCAGCCCCAGCATTTT
TRBV9	TRBD1	TRBJ2-2	once	CASSTRDSNTGELFF	TGTGCCAGCAGCACGAGGGACAGCAACACCGGGGAGCTGTTTTTT
TRBV6-5	NA	TRBJ1-1	NA	CASSYPGTKEAFF	TGTGCCAGCAGTTACCCAGGGACAAAGGAAGCTTTCTTT